The next 11 T cell receptor beta chains were all read from a single sample in a study of shared clonotypes between healthy human individuals. Clones were sequenced by immunoSEQ multiplex PCR, and TCRdb holds only the in-frame ones, with some missing. Of 2 million to 2.5 million clones listed, roughly 93% are singletons. Sequencing was performed on naive CD4+ T cells from PBMCs. The subset here: CD45RA+ positively selected. The receptors were sampled from a young man in good health. Some clones in this sample may be carry-over from other donors' samples.

The J gene is TRBJ2-5, the V gene TRBV25-1, with D possibly being TRBD2 (7 bases). Germline V lookup: CDR1 MGHDK, CDR2 SYGVNS. V was clipped by 10 bases and J by 5 bases, with 17 bases between them. The length of the CDR3 is 13 residues. The CDR3 loop reads CATSGVGGETQYF. The CDR3 DNA reads TGTGCCACCTCAGGGGTGGGAGGGGAGACCCAGTACTTC.

V and J are TRBV28 and TRBJ1-2, with TRBD1 as a possible D gene (6 bases). The germline gives CDR1 MDHEN, CDR2 SYDVKM. The V end lost 6 bases, the J end lost 8 bases, and 16 bases lay between the germline ends. This CDR3 has 13 residues. CDR3 sequence (DNA): TGTGCCAGCAGATTCCAAACAGGGTACGGCTACACCTTC. It yields the protein CASRFQTGYGYTF.

The chain employs TRBV5-1 and TRBJ1-2; possibly TRBD1 for D (6 bases). The CDR3 has 14 residues. The germline V and J ends were trimmed by 4 bases and 4 bases, with 14 bases remaining between them. The germline V gene encodes CDR1 SGHRS and CDR2 YFSETQ. The chain's CDR3 is CASSRGRGTYGYTF. In DNA form, the CDR3 reads TGCGCCAGCAGCCGAGGGAGGGGGACCTATGGCTACACCTTC.

As DNA, the CDR3 is TGTGCCAGCAGCTTGCTTGGGACAGGGGTCTACAATGAGCAGTTCTTC. As protein: CASSLLGTGVYNEQFF. The rearrangement links TRBV5-8 to TRBJ2-1; 10 bases are shared with TRBD1. This CDR3 spans 16 amino acids. The V gene end was trimmed by 1 base and the J gene end by 3 bases; junction bases not matched to a gene: 4. CDR1 and CDR2 from the germline V gene are SGHTS and YDEGEE.

The chain carries TRBV7-2 and TRBJ2-2; D may be TRBD1 or TRBD2 (5 bases each). The germline V gene has CDR1 SGHTA and CDR2 FQGNSA. CDR3 length: 16 residues. V lost 1 base, J lost 2 bases, and 11 bases lay in between. The CDR3 DNA sequence: TGTGCCAGCAGCTTAGTTCCGGGGCCTAACACCGGGGAGCTGTTTTTT. Translating gives CASSLVPGPNTGELFF.

The rearrangement uses TRBV4-2 and TRBJ1-3; the D is unclear. Looked up from germline, CDR1 is LGHNA and CDR2 is YNFKEQ. V was trimmed by 4 bases and J by 0 bases, leaving 13 bases between them. CDR3 length: 16 residues. In DNA form, the CDR3 reads TGTGCCAGCAGCCGTTTTACCGCGGACTCTGGAAACACCATATATTTT. Translating gives CASSRFTADSGNTIYF.

This clone was observed once. V gene TRBV4-1 combines with J gene TRBJ2-3; tentative D call: TRBD2 (6 bases). V lost 4 bases and J 8 bases, leaving 10 bases between the germline ends. Germline CDR1 and CDR2: MGHRA and YSYEKL. This CDR3 is built from 12 residues. The CDR3 DNA sequence: TGCGCCAGCAGCCTGGTCGGGGGTACGCAGTATTTT. Its protein is CASSLVGGTQYF.

As DNA, the CDR3 is TGTGCCAGCAGCGATACTAGCGGGAGGGTTGAGACCCAGTACTTC. Translation gives CASSDTSGRVETQYF. The chain has TRBV7-9 and TRBJ2-5; 13 bases are shared with TRBD2. V dropped 5 bases and J dropped 5; count of bases not matched to a gene: 5. The CDR3 has 15 amino acids. CDR1 is SEHNR and CDR2 is FQNEAQ in the germline V gene (reference sequence).

The chain recombines TRBV5-4 with TRBJ2-7, with D tentatively TRBD2 (5 bases). Germline V gene data show CDR1 as SGHNT and CDR2 as YYREEE (reference sequence). V lost 3 bases and J 5 bases, leaving 18 bases between the germline ends. This CDR3 is built from 15 residues. The CDR3 nucleotides are TGTGCCAGCAGCTCGAAAACGGGGTCTGGAAACGAGCAGTACTTC. This translates into CASSSKTGSGNEQYF.

V usage is TRBV10-3 and J usage is TRBJ1-2, with D hard to call. The CDR3 is 13 residues long. Deletions cut 6 bases from V and 2 bases from J, with 10 bases between. Per germline, CDR1 ENHRY and CDR2 SYGVKD. The CDR3 loop is CAIRAWQNYGYTF. DNA of the CDR3: TGTGCCATCAGGGCGTGGCAGAACTATGGCTACACCTTC.

This clone was observed a few times. The J gene is TRBJ1-1, the V gene TRBV7-9; D is perhaps TRBD1 (5 bases). The V gene's germline CDR1 is SEHNR and CDR2 FQNEAQ (reference sequence). CDR3 length equals 12 residues. Between the trimmed V and J ends, which lost 4 bases and 8 bases, there was a span of 11 bases. CDR3 nucleotide sequence: TGTGCCAGCAGCTCAGGGTATGCCGAAGCTTTCTTT. Its translation: CASSSGYAEAFF. Drawing the rest from reference TRBV7-9 and TRBJ1-1, the complete variable domain is DTGVSQNPRHKITKRGQNVTFRCDPISEHNRLYWYRQTLGQGPEFLTYFQNEAQLEKSRLLSDRFSAERPKGSFSTLEIQRTEQGDSAMYLCASSSGYAEAFFGQGTRLTVV.